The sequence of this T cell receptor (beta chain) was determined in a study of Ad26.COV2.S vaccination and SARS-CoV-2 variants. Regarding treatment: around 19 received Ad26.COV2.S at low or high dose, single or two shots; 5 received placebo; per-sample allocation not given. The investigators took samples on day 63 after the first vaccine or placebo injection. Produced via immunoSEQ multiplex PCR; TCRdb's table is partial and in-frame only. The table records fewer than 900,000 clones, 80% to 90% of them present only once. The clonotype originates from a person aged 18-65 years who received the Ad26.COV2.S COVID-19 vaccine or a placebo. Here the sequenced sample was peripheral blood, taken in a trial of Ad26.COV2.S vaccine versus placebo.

The CDR3 nucleotides read TGCGCCAGCAGTCAATCGATTGACAGGGGCCAAGAGACCCAGTACTTC. Its protein product is CASSQSIDRGQETQYF. J is TRBJ2-5 and V is TRBV23-1; TRBD1 matches 8 bases. TRBV23-1 counts as an open reading frame of uncertain function. CDR3 length: 16 residues. Trimming cost V 0 bases and J 1 base; bases outside gene matches: 4.